This entry features one T cell receptor (beta chain) sequence. Its specificity is not known. These data belong to a study of T cells after yellow fever vaccination. General study points: Post-booster reappearance was seen for most primary-vaccination clones (around 96% CD4, about 88% CD8). Within FACS-sorted repertoires, abundant clonotypes contaminating from the bulk population could be present.

The authors made TCR cDNA by 5'RACE template switching, adding a universal primer site and UMIs. TCRdb called the 5' RACE reads again in MiXCR, with one record for every CDR3 protein. This repertoire shows 500,000 to 700,000 distinct CDR3 sequences, around 21% found once; its top ten account for roughly an eighth. The material was PBMCs, obtained 15 days after the yellow fever booster vaccination. The receptor was derived from a man aged 25-45 years who received the YFV17D yellow fever vaccine.

The CDR3 DNA reads TGTGCCAGCAGCCGGTTCCGCGCGGTGAGCTCCTACAATGAGCAGTTCTTC. Residues: CASSRFRAVSSYNEQFF. The chain carries TRBV11-2 and TRBJ2-1; unclear D gene. V was pared by 5 bases and J by 0 bases, with 17 bases between. Germline V lookup: CDR1 SGHAT, CDR2 FQNNGV. The CDR3 length is 17 residues.